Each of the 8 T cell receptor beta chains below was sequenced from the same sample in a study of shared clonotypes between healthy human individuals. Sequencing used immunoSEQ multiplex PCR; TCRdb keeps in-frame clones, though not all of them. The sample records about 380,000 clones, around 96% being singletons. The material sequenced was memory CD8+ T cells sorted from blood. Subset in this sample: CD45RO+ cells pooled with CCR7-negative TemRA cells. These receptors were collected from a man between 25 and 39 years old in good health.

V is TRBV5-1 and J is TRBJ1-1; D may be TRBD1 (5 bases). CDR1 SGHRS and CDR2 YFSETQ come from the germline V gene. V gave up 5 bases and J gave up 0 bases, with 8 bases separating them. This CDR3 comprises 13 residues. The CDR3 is CASSTGLNTEAFF. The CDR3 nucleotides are TGCGCCAGCAGTACAGGCTTGAACACTGAAGCTTTCTTT.

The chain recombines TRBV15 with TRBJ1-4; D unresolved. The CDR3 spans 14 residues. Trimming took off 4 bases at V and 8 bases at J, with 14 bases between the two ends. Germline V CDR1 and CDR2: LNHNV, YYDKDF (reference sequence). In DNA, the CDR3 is TGTGCCACCAGCACCCGTGGAGGGTTCGAAAAACTGTTTTTT. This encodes CATSTRGGFEKLFF. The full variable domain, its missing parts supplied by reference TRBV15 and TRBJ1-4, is DAMVIQNPRYQVTQFGKPVTLSCSQTLNHNVMYWYQQKSSQAPKLLFHYYDKDFNNEADTPDNFQSRRPNTSFCFLDIRSPGLGDTAMYLCATSTRGGFEKLFFGSGTQLSVL.

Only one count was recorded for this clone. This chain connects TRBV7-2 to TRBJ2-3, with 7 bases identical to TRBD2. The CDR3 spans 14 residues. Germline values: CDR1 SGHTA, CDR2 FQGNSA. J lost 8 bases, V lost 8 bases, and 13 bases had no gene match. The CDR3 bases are TGTGCCAGCGGCCAGCGGGGCGCCGAAAGTACGCAGTATTTT. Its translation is CASGQRGAESTQYF.

CDR3 in DNA: TGTGCCAGCAGTGCGCAGGGCCAGGCCTACACCTACGAGCAGTACTTC. It translates to CASSAQGQAYTYEQYF. This chain links TRBV6-1 with TRBJ2-7; weak D call: TRBD1 (5 bases). V was shortened by 4 bases and J by 2 bases, with 18 bases between the two germline ends. Germline loops: CDR1 MNHNS, CDR2 SASEGT. CDR3 size: 16 residues.

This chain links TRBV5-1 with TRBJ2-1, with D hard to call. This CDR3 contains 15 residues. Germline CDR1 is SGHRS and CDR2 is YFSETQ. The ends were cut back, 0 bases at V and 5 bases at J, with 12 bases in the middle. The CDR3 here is CASSLVASADNEQFF. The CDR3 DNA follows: TGCGCCAGCAGCTTGGTAGCCAGCGCCGACAATGAGCAGTTCTTC.

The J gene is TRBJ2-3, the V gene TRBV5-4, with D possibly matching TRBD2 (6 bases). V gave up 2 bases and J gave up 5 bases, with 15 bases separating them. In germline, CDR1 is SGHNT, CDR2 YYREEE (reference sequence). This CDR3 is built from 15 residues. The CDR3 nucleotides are TGTGCCAGCAGCTTTCCGGAGGGCCAAAGAGATACGCAGTATTTT. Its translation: CASSFPEGQRDTQYF.

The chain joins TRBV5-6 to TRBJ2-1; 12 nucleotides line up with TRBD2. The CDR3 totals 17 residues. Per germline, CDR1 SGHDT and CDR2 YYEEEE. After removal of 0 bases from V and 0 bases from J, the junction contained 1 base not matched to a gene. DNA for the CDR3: TGTGCCAGCAGCTTGGGACTAGCGGGGGCCTCCTACAATGAGCAGTTCTTC. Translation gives CASSLGLAGASYNEQFF.

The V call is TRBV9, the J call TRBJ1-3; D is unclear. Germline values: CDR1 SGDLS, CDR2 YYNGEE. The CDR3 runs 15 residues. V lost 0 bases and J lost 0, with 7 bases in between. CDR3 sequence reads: CASSVDGVSGNTIYF. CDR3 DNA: TGTGCCAGCAGCGTAGACGGGGTCTCTGGAAACACCATATATTTT.